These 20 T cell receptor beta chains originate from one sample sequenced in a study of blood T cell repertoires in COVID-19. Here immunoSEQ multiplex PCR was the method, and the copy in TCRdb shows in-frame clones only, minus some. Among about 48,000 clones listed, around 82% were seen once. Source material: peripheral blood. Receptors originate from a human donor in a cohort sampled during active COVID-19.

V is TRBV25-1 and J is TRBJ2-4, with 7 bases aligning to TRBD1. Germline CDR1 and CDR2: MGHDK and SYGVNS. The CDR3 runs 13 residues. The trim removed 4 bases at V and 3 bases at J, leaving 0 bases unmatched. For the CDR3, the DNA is TGTGCCAGCAGTGGGGACAGCAAAAACATTCAGTACTTC. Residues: CASSGDSKNIQYF.

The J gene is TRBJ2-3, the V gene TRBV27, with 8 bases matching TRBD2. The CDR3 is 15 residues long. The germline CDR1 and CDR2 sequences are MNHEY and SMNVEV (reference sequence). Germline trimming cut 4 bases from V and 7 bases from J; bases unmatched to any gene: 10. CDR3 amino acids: CASSWIAGTFNTQYF. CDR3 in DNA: TGTGCCAGCAGTTGGATAGCGGGGACCTTTAATACGCAGTATTTT.

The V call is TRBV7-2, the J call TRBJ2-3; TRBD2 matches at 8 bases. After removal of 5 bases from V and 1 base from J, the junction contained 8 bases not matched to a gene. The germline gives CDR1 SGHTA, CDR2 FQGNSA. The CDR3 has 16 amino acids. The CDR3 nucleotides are TGTGCCAGCAGCCCGGGGGGGCCTTCGGGCACAGATACGCAGTATTTT. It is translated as CASSPGGPSGTDTQYF.

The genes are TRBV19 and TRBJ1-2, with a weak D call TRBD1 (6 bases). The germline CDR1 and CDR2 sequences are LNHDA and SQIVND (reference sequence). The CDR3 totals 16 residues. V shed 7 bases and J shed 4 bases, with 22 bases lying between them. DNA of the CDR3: TGTGCCAGTACCGCTACAGGGAGGGGACTGGGCTATGGCTACACCTTC. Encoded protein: CASTATGRGLGYGYTF. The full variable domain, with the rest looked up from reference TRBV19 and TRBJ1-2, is DGGITQSPKYLFRKEGQNVTLSCEQNLNHDAMYWYRQDPGQGLRLIYYSQIVNDFQKGDIAEGYSVSREKKESFPLTVTSAQKNPTAFYLCASTATGRGLGYGYTFGSGTRLTVV.

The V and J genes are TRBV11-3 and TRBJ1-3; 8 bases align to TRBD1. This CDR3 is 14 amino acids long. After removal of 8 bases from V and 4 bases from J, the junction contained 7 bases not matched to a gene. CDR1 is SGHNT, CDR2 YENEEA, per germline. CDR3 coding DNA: TGTGCCAGCGGCCCCAGGGGGCGAGGAAACACCATATATTTT. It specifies CASGPRGRGNTIYF.

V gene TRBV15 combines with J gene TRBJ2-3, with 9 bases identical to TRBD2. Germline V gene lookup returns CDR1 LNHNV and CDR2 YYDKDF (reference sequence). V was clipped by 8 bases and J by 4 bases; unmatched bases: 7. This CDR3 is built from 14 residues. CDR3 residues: CATGTRGGPDTQYF. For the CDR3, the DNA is TGTGCCACCGGTACGCGGGGGGGCCCAGATACGCAGTATTTT.

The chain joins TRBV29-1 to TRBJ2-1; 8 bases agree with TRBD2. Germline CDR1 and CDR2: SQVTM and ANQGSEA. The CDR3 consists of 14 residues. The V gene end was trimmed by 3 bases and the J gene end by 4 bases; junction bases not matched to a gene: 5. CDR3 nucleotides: TGCAGCGTTGATACTAGCGGACTATACAATGAGCAGTTCTTC. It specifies CSVDTSGLYNEQFF.

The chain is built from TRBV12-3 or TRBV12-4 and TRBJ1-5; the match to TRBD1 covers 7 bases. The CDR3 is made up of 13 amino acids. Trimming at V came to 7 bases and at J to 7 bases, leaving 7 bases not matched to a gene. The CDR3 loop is CASTRGQTQPQHF. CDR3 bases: TGTGCCAGCACTCGGGGACAGACCCAGCCCCAGCATTTT.

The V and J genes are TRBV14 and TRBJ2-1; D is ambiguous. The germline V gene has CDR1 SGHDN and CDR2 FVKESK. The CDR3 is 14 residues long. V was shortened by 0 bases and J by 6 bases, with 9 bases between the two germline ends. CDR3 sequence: CASSQDRSGNEQFF. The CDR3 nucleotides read TGTGCCAGCAGCCAAGATAGAAGTGGCAATGAGCAGTTCTTC. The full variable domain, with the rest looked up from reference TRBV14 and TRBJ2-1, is EAGVTQFPSHSVIEKGQTVTLRCDPISGHDNLYWYRRVMGKEIKFLLHFVKESKQDESGMPNNRFLAERTGGTYSTLKVQPAELEDSGVYFCASSQDRSGNEQFFGPGTRLTVL.

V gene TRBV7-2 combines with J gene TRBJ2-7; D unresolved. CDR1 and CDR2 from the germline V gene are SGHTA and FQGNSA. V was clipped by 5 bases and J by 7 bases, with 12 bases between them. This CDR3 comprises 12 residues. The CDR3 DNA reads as TGTGCCAGCAGCCCCCGCCTCGGGGAGCAGTACTTC. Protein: CASSPRLGEQYF.

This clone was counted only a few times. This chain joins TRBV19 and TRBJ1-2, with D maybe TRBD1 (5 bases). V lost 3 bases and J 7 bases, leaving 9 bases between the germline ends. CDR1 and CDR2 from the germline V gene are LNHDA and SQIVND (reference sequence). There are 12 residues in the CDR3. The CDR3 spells CASSIYGGGYTF. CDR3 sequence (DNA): TGTGCCAGTAGTATTTACGGGGGTGGCTACACCTTC.

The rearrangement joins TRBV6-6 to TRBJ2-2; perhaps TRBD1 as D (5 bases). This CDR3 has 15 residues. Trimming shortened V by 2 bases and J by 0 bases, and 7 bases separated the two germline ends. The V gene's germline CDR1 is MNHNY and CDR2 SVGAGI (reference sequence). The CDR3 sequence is CASSYQGSNTGELFF. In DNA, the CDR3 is TGTGCCAGCAGTTACCAGGGCTCGAACACCGGGGAGCTGTTTTTT.

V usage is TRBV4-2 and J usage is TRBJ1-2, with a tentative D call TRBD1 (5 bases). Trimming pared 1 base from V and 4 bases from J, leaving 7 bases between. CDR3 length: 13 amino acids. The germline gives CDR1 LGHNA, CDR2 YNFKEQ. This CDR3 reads CASSQGQGYGYTF. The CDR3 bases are TGTGCCAGCAGCCAAGGCCAGGGCTATGGCTACACCTTC.

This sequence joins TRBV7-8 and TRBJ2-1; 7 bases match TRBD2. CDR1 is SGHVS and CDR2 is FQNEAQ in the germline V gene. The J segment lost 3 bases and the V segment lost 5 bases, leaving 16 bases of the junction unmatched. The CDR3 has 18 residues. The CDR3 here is CASSPTLAGDYLYNEQFF. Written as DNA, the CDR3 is TGTGCCAGCAGCCCAACTCTGGCGGGGGATTACCTCTACAATGAGCAGTTCTTC.

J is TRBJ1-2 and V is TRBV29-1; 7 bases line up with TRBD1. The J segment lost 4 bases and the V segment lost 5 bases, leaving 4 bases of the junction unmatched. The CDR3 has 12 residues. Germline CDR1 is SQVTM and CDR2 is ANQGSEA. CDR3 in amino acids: CSVPGQPYGYTF. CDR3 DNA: TGCAGCGTTCCGGGACAGCCCTATGGCTACACCTTC.

The CDR3 sequence: CAWSALNTGELFF. The CDR3 DNA sequence: TGTGCCTGGAGTGCACTGAACACCGGGGAGCTGTTTTTT. The chain links TRBV30 to TRBJ2-2, with unresolved D. The CDR3 extends over 13 amino acids. Trimming stripped 1 base from V and 1 base from J, with 4 bases between. From germline, CDR1 is GTSNPN and CDR2 SVGIG (reference sequence).

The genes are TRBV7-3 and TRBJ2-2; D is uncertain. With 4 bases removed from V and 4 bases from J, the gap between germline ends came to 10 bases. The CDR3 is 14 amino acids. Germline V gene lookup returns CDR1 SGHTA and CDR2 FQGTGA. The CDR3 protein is CASSSSTSTGELFF. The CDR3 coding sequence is TGTGCCAGCAGCTCCTCGACATCCACCGGGGAGCTGTTTTTT.

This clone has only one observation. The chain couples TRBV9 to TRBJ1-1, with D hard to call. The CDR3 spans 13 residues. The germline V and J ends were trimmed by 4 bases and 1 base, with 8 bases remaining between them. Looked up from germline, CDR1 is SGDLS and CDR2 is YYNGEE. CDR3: CASSQAQNTEAFF. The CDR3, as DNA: TGTGCCAGCAGCCAGGCCCAGAACACTGAAGCTTTCTTT. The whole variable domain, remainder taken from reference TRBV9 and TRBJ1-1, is DSGVTQTPKHLITATGQRVTLRCSPRSGDLSVYWYQQSLDQGLQFLIQYYNGEERAKGNILERFSAQQFPDLHSELNLSSLELGDSALYFCASSQAQNTEAFFGQGTRLTVV.

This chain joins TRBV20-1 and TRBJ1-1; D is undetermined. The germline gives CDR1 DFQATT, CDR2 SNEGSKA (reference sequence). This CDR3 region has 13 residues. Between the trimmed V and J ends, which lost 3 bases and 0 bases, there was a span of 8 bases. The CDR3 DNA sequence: TGCAGTGCTAGTGGCACTATGAACACTGAAGCTTTCTTT. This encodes CSASGTMNTEAFF.

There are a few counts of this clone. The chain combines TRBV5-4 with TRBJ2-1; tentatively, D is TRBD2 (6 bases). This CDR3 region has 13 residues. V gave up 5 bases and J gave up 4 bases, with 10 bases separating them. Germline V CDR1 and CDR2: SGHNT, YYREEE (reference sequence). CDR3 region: CASRIGGYNEQFF. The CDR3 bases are TGTGCCAGCAGGATTGGGGGGTACAATGAGCAGTTCTTC.